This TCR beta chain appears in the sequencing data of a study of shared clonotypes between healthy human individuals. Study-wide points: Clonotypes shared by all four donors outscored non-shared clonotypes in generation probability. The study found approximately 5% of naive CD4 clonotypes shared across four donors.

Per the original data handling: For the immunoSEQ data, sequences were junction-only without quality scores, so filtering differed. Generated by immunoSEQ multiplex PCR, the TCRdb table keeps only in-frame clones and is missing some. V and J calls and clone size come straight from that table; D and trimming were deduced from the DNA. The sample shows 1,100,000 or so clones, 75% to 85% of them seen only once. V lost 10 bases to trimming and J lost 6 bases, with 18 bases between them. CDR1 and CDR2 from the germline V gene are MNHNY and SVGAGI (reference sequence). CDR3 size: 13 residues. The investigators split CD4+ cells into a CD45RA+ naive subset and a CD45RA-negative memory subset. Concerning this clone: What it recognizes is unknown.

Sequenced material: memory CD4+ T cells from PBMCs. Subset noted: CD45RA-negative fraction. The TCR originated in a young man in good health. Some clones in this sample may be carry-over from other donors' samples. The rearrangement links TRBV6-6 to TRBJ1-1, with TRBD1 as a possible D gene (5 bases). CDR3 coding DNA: TGTGCCACTACGATGGGGGTTTTTGCTGAAGCTTTCTTT. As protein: CATTMGVFAEAFF.